This T cell receptor (beta chain) was retrieved from a study of blood T cell repertoires in COVID-19. Study-wide context: From the United States, Italy and Spain came samples of acute and convalescent COVID-19. PBMCs, B-cell-depleted T cells, or T cells were the source of the cDNA or gDNA that made up the material.

Germline loops: CDR1 MGHRA, CDR2 YSYEKL. J was trimmed by 6 bases and V by 3 bases; bases with no gene match: 11. The CDR3 covers 17 residues. In the source study's methods: From reference gene primer amplification, estimates of nucleated cell counts were derived. Method: immunoSEQ multiplex PCR; TCRdb's copy keeps in-frame clones and lacks some. V and J calls and clone size are given by that table; D and trimming were obtained from the DNA. The repertoire consists of roughly 59,000 clones, with around 83% occurring once and the leading ten covering just under 6.5%. The origin of this receptor is a human donor in a cohort sampled during active COVID-19. V usage is TRBV4-1 and J usage is TRBJ2-2, with 9 bases that match TRBD1. Material for sequencing was peripheral blood. The CDR3 region is CASSQGNGQGRAGELFF. CDR3 bases: TGCGCCAGCAGCCAGGGGAATGGACAGGGGCGCGCCGGGGAGCTGTTTTTT.